Only a few counts were recorded for the clone carrying this TCR beta chain. The target antigen is unknown. The data derive from a study of T cells after yellow fever vaccination. Trimming cost V 1 base and J 5 bases; bases outside gene matches: 5. CDR1 is SGDLS, CDR2 YYNGEE, per germline. This CDR3 has 16 residues. From the 5' RACE reads, TCRdb called clonotypes with MiXCR, one entry per CDR3 protein. The profile shows about 230,000 distinct CDR3 sequences, approximately 6.7% of them singletons. Study outcomes and limitations: Most primary-vaccination clones recurred post-booster (roughly 96% CD4, roughly 90% CD8).

J is TRBJ2-3 and V is TRBV9; 12 nucleotides line up with TRBD2. Sequencing was performed on CD4+ T cells sorted from PBMCs, taken on the day of the yellow fever booster vaccination. The TCR sequence derives from a man younger than 45 who received the YFV17D yellow fever vaccine. Here the CDR3 DNA reads TGTGCCAGCAGCGTACAACAACTAGCGGGGGGAGATACGCAGTATTTT. Amino acids: CASSVQQLAGGDTQYF.